The T cell receptor (beta chain) under discussion was sequenced for a study of technical replicates of blood from a handful of donors. Trimming shortened V by 4 bases and J by 1 base, and 20 bases separated the two germline ends. Germline CDR1 reads SGHDT; CDR2 reads YYEEEE. The CDR3 runs to 17 residues. Method: immunoSEQ multiplex PCR; TCRdb's copy keeps in-frame clones and lacks some. Among some 80,000 clones, roughly 93% were seen once, and the ten largest hold 0.35% to 0.5%. This clone was seen just once. The chain carries TRBV5-6 and TRBJ2-5; TRBD1 might be the D (8 bases). Sequencing was performed on T cells isolated from PBMCs. This TCR came from a human donor in good health. CDR3 region: CASSGTGLAALQETQYF. CDR3 bases: TGTGCCAGCAGCGGGACAGGTCTAGCGGCACTCCAAGAGACCCAGTACTTC.